The clone carrying this TCR beta chain occurred many times. The record originates from a study of T-cell memory formation after mild COVID-19. Constant-segment primers and 5'RACE yielded cDNA libraries for TCR alpha and TCR beta, each carrying sample barcodes and UMIs. TCRdb used MiXCR to reprocess the 5' RACE reads, holding one entry per CDR3 protein. The repertoire holds fewer than 95,000 distinct CDR3 sequences, with roughly 16% as singletons. Trimming left V 1 base short and J 3 bases short, with 7 bases between. The CDR3 sequence is 13 residues long. CDR1 SNHLY and CDR2 FYNNEI come from the germline V gene.

The rearrangement uses TRBV2 and TRBJ2-7, with D possibly matching TRBD1 (5 bases). Sequencing was carried out using PBMCs or a T cell subset sorted from them (not recorded which). The clonotype comes from a man aged 18 to 35 who had mild COVID-19 (a few samples of this study predate the infection). Cell type and time point are not known. The CDR3 sequence is CASSEEGIYEQYV. The CDR3, as DNA: TGTGCCAGCAGTGAAGAGGGGATCTACGAGCAGTACGTC.